This record concerns one T cell receptor beta chain sequence. The antigen remains unidentified. Some clones are missing from TCRdb's copy, which holds only in-frame ones; the method was immunoSEQ multiplex PCR. The table includes millions of clones, over 85% detected once. Germline lookup yields CDR1 LNHDA and CDR2 SQIVND (reference sequence). V was pared by 3 bases and J by 3 bases, with 14 bases between. CDR3 length equals 15 residues. The data derive from a study of shared clonotypes between healthy human individuals. Broader study findings: Sequencing depth was expected to influence donor clonotype sharing.

The V gene is TRBV19, the J gene TRBJ1-1; possibly TRBD1 for D (6 bases). The sample consisted of naive CD4+ T cells from PBMCs. Subset meaning: CD45RA+ positively selected. The source of this sequence is a man aged 18-30 years in good health. Some clones in this sample may be carry-over from other donors' samples. Written as DNA, the CDR3 is TGTGCCAGTAGTATCGGCCCCGGGGGGCACACTGAAGCTTTCTTT. This codes for CASSIGPGGHTEAFF.